The clone carrying this TCR beta chain was detected once. This sample was included in a study of blood T cell repertoires in COVID-19. Study-level background: The origin of the acute and convalescent COVID-19 samples was the United States, Italy and Spain. PBMCs, B-cell-depleted T cells, or T cells provided the cDNA or gDNA that made up the material.

V shed 5 bases and J 3 bases; nucleotides not matched to a gene: 3. CDR1 is SGHAT, CDR2 FQDESV, per germline (reference sequence). The length of the CDR3 is 15 residues. A Seattle source enrolled patients during active infection and followed them longitudinally. Generated by immunoSEQ multiplex PCR, the TCRdb table keeps only in-frame clones and is missing some. This table holds approximately 200,000 clones, 70% to 80% found once. The chain is built from TRBV11-1 and TRBJ2-1; TRBD2 matches 11 bases. Sequenced material: peripheral blood. This sequence was found in a woman aged 40 to 50 with COVID-19, enrolled during active disease. The CDR3 protein is CASSPTSGNYNEQFF. Written as DNA, the CDR3 is TGTGCCAGCAGCCCGACTAGCGGGAACTACAATGAGCAGTTCTTC.